Shown below are 5 T cell receptor beta chains from a single sample sequenced in a study of blood T cell repertoires in COVID-19. This table comes from immunoSEQ multiplex PCR, and its TCRdb copy is limited to in-frame clones, with some not included. In the table there are around 270,000 clones, 84% of which are singletons. The sample taken for sequencing was peripheral blood. The origin of the receptors is a woman between 35 and 50 years old who had recovered from COVID-19.

Written as DNA, the CDR3 is TGCGCCAGCAGCTTGATCCTAAGTGGTGAAAAACTGTTTTTT. It specifies CASSLILSGEKLFF. The rearrangement uses TRBV5-1 and TRBJ1-4; D remains unclear. Deletions cut 1 base from V and 7 bases from J, with 11 bases between. Germline lookup yields CDR1 SGHRS and CDR2 YFSETQ. This CDR3 has 14 residues. The variable domain in full, with the rest retrieved from reference TRBV5-1 and TRBJ1-4, is KAGVTQTPRYLIKTRGQQVTLSCSPISGHRSVSWYQQTPGQGLQFLFEYFSETQRNKGNFPGRFSGRQFSNSRSEMNVSTLELGDSALYLCASSLILSGEKLFFGSGTQLSVL.

This clone was observed a handful of times. This chain joins TRBV3-1 (or the pseudogene TRBV3-2) and TRBJ1-1; tentatively, D is TRBD1 (5 bases). Per the germline V gene, CDR1 is LGHDT and CDR2 is YNNKEL (reference sequence). This CDR3 is built from 14 residues. V was pared by 3 bases and J by 1 base, with 9 bases between. This chain's CDR3 is CASSHLGQNTEAFF. CDR3 in DNA: TGTGCCAGCAGCCACCTCGGACAGAACACTGAAGCTTTCTTT.

The rearrangement links TRBV6-1 to TRBJ2-4, with D maybe TRBD2 (5 bases). CDR1 and CDR2 from the germline V gene are MNHNS and SASEGT. Trimming cost V 3 bases and J 8 bases, with 26 bases left between them. The CDR3 runs 18 residues. The CDR3 reads CASSEMGGGGQGSYIQYF. The DNA for the CDR3 is TGTGCCAGCAGTGAGATGGGCGGTGGCGGGCAAGGGAGCTACATTCAGTACTTC.

The rearrangement links TRBV5-5 to TRBJ2-1; 8 bases are shared with TRBD1. Germline-derived CDR1 and CDR2 are SGHKS and YYEKEE (reference sequence). This CDR3 has 16 amino acids. J lost 7 bases, V lost 1 base, and 10 bases had no gene match. The CDR3 spells CASSLMRQGLGNEQFF. The CDR3 bases are TGTGCCAGCAGCTTGATGCGACAGGGGTTGGGGAATGAGCAGTTCTTC.

The chain uses TRBV19 and TRBJ1-6; D remains unclear. CDR3 length equals 15 residues. V lost 7 bases, J lost 7 bases, and 17 bases lay in between. Germline V CDR1 and CDR2: LNHDA, SQIVND (reference sequence). The CDR3 region is CASNPFKQKNSPLHF. CDR3 in DNA: TGTGCCAGTAACCCCTTCAAACAAAAGAATTCACCCCTCCACTTT.